The 8 T cell receptor beta chains below all came from one sample that was sequenced in a study of blood T cell repertoires in COVID-19. TCRdb's copy holds only in-frame clones and misses some; the assay was immunoSEQ multiplex PCR. The profile shows some 300,000 clones, less than 90% of them singletons. Sequencing used peripheral blood. The receptors originated from a woman aged 65 to 85 with COVID-19, enrolled during active disease.

J is TRBJ2-1 and V is TRBV7-2; 11 bases line up with TRBD2. Germline lookup yields CDR1 SGHTA and CDR2 FQGNSA. Trimming took 2 bases from V and 0 from J; bases not matched to a gene: 9. The CDR3 is made up of 19 amino acids. CDR3 protein: CASSLRTSGGLSSYNEQFF. The CDR3 DNA follows: TGTGCCAGCAGCTTACGTACTAGCGGGGGCTTGAGCTCCTACAATGAGCAGTTCTTC. Variable domain in full (rest from reference TRBV7-2 and TRBJ2-1): GAGVSQSPSNKVTEKGKDVELRCDPISGHTALYWYRQSLGQGLEFLIYFQGNSAPDKSGLPSDRFSAERTGGSVSTLTIQRTQQEDSAVYLCASSLRTSGGLSSYNEQFFGPGTRLTVL.

The CDR3: CASSLRGAGETQYF. The CDR3 DNA reads as TGTGCCAGCAGTTTGCGGGGGGCCGGGGAGACCCAGTACTTC. This chain links TRBV28 with TRBJ2-5, with TRBD2 matching 8 bases. The CDR3 sequence is 14 residues long. Germline V gene lookup returns CDR1 MDHEN and CDR2 SYDVKM. V trimming: 3 bases; J trimming: 5 bases; junction bases outside the gene matches: 5.

The gene calls are TRBV5-8 and TRBJ1-3; D is undetermined. Germline-derived CDR1 and CDR2 are SGHTS and YDEGEE. Trimming stripped 4 bases from V and 3 bases from J, with 14 bases between. The CDR3 covers 15 residues. The DNA of the CDR3 is TGTGCCAGCAGCACCGAGGGTGGTCGTGGAAACACCATATATTTT. Amino acids: CASSTEGGRGNTIYF.

This CDR3 reads CATSDYPGGDDGYTF. In DNA, the CDR3 is TGTGCCACCAGTGATTATCCAGGGGGAGACGATGGCTACACCTTC. The J gene is TRBJ1-2, the V gene TRBV24-1; 7 bases match TRBD1. CDR1 KGHDR and CDR2 SFDVKD come from the germline V gene. After removal of 2 bases from V and 6 bases from J, the junction contained 8 bases not matched to a gene. CDR3 length: 15 residues.

The CDR3 reads CAWSRGVSTSNTIYF. CDR3 DNA: TGTGCCTGGAGCCGGGGGGTCTCTACGTCGAACACCATATATTTT. This rearrangement joins TRBV30 to TRBJ1-3; a weak D match, TRBD1 (5 bases). The CDR3 contains 15 residues. Germline-derived CDR1 and CDR2 are GTSNPN and SVGIG (reference sequence). V lost 3 bases, J lost 7 bases, and 19 bases lay in between.

This clone was found once. The chain recombines TRBV2 with TRBJ1-4, with TRBD1 identical over 12 bases. Germline CDR1 reads SNHLY; CDR2 reads FYNNEI. The V segment lost 6 bases and the J segment 8 bases; nucleotides outside the gene matches: 7. CDR3 length equals 15 residues. In DNA form, the CDR3 reads TGTGCCAGCAGGGGACAGGGGGCCTCTAGGGAAAAACTGTTTTTT. As protein: CASRGQGASREKLFF.

CDR3 sequence (DNA): TGCGCCAGCAGCTTGGTAGGGACAGGGGGCATCGGAGATACGCAGTATTTT. It specifies CASSLVGTGGIGDTQYF. This sequence joins TRBV5-1 and TRBJ2-3, with 12 nucleotides matching TRBD1. The germline V gene encodes CDR1 SGHRS and CDR2 YFSETQ. The CDR3 covers 17 residues. V trimming: 0 bases; J trimming: 5 bases; junction bases outside the gene matches: 7.

J is TRBJ2-5 and V is TRBV5-6; 9 bases align to TRBD2. The junction had 3 bases not matched to a gene; V was cut back by 5 bases and J by 1 base. This CDR3 has 14 amino acids. Per germline, CDR1 SGHDT and CDR2 YYEEEE. The CDR3 DNA reads as TGTGCCAGCAGATTTAGCGGGGGCCAAGAGACCCAGTACTTC. It is translated as CASRFSGGQETQYF.